This T cell receptor (beta chain) derives from a study of metastatic and nonmetastatic thyroid tumors. Germline V gene data show CDR1 as DFQATT and CDR2 as SNEGSKA (reference sequence). The CDR3 sequence is 14 residues long. The V gene end was trimmed by 5 bases and the J gene end by 2 bases; junction bases not matched to a gene: 6. Patients had received no treatment of any kind before thyroid surgery. With MiXCR, TCRdb reprocessed the PCR reads. The sample lists 7,000 to 8,500 clones; less than 35% were seen once. Sample: tumor tissue. V is TRBV20-1 and J is TRBJ2-4; 7 bases match TRBD1. This sequence originates from a female donor with papillary thyroid cancer or a benign thyroid nodule (not recorded which). Some clones in this sample may be carry-over from other donors' samples. The CDR3 here is CSASTGNPKNIQYF. The CDR3, as DNA: TGCAGTGCTTCGACAGGGAATCCCAAAAACATTCAGTACTTC.